This is a list of T cell receptor beta chains from one sample in a study of blood T cells in healthy people across ages. Using its own MiXCR run on the 5' RACE reads, TCRdb lists one record per CDR3 protein. The sample holds approximately 680,000 distinct CDR3 sequences; approximately 30% are singletons and the top ten take roughly 15%. What was sequenced was blood. These receptor sequences come from a woman aged 80 or over in good health. Each CDR3 is given without its conserved first and last residue.

J gene: TRBJ1-2
V gene: TRBV20-1
CDR3 protein: SAQLIAGGYYGYT

J gene: TRBJ2-1
V gene: TRBV7-8
CDR3 protein: ASSLFNERGTYNEQF

J gene: TRBJ1-2
V gene: TRBV7-8
CDR3 protein: ASSLRRGFRGGYT

J gene: TRBJ1-2
V gene: TRBV5-6
CDR3 protein: ASSLVGLQGYT

J gene: TRBJ1-2
V gene: TRBV12-3/TRBV12-4
CDR3 protein: ASSFSATATGGYT

J gene: TRBJ2-7
V gene: TRBV5-4
CDR3 protein: ASSRGLGGEQY

J gene: TRBJ2-7
V gene: TRBV20-1
CDR3 protein: SARDGSGYEQY

J gene: TRBJ1-2
V gene: TRBV20-1
CDR3 protein: SARDRGQLYRYT

J gene: TRBJ1-1
V gene: TRBV18
CDR3 protein: ASSPTRSNTEAF

J gene: TRBJ2-7
V gene: TRBV18
CDR3 protein: ASSPHNRGGYEQY

J gene: TRBJ2-2
V gene: TRBV5-1
CDR3 protein: ASSLGGPNVGELF

J gene: TRBJ1-5
V gene: TRBV6-5
CDR3 protein: ASRPSQGPSPQH

J gene: TRBJ2-4
V gene: TRBV7-2
CDR3 protein: ASSLVGVKNIQY

J gene: NA
V gene: TRBV20-1
CDR3 protein: SARKAATYNEQY

J gene: TRBJ2-1
V gene: TRBV10-2
CDR3 protein: ASRVGRNSYNEQF

J gene: TRBJ2-1
V gene: TRBV28
CDR3 protein: ASQPSGTGVNEQF

J gene: TRBJ2-2
V gene: TRBV6-2/TRBV6-3
CDR3 protein: ASRKTGNPTGELF

J gene: TRBJ1-2
V gene: TRBV9
CDR3 protein: ASSGVRAYGYT

J gene: TRBJ2-5
V gene: TRBV28
CDR3 protein: ASSTRETQY

J gene: TRBJ1-3
V gene: TRBV4-1
CDR3 protein: ASSQAARAGNTIY

J gene: TRBJ1-3
V gene: TRBV7-2
CDR3 protein: ASSPRTGNTIY

J gene: TRBJ2-3
V gene: TRBV5-1
CDR3 protein: ASSSTTGGFTDTQY

J gene: TRBJ1-5
V gene: TRBV12-3/TRBV12-4
CDR3 protein: ASSDLRTQH

J gene: TRBJ2-4
V gene: TRBV2
CDR3 protein: ASSDEGWETQY

J gene: TRBJ1-1
V gene: TRBV5-5
CDR3 protein: ASSRRKGQGARSTEAF

J gene: TRBJ1-4
V gene: TRBV21-1
CDR3 protein: ASSTPEDRDRMCEKLF

J gene: TRBJ1-4
V gene: TRBV4-2
CDR3 protein: ASSHRQGADEKLF

J gene: TRBJ2-1
V gene: TRBV7-2
CDR3 protein: ASSLPDRGEQF

J gene: NA
V gene: TRBV10-1
CDR3 protein: ASSDGVGLAGVHEQY

J gene: TRBJ1-2
V gene: TRBV14
CDR3 protein: ASSRGRGGYGYT

J gene: TRBJ2-7
V gene: TRBV11-3
CDR3 protein: ASSLDGVEQY

J gene: TRBJ1-5
V gene: TRBV6-1
CDR3 protein: ASLTGPSNQPQH

J gene: TRBJ2-5
V gene: TRBV10-2
CDR3 protein: ASSETDRETQY

J gene: TRBJ2-3
V gene: TRBV4-1
CDR3 protein: ASSSGQGNTDTQY

J gene: TRBJ2-7
V gene: TRBV6-5
CDR3 protein: ASRPSFPGTSGHEQY

J gene: TRBJ2-5
V gene: TRBV11-2
CDR3 protein: ASSLGFSETQY

J gene: TRBJ1-2
V gene: TRBV24-1
CDR3 protein: ATSDRGPHGYT

J gene: TRBJ2-2
V gene: TRBV5-1
CDR3 protein: ASSFMGTANTGELF

J gene: TRBJ1-1
V gene: TRBV6-5
CDR3 protein: ASSYSRGEAF

J gene: TRBJ1-1
V gene: TRBV5-4
CDR3 protein: ASSLDFANTEAF

J gene: TRBJ2-3
V gene: TRBV6-1
CDR3 protein: ASQFISGPTADTQY

J gene: TRBJ1-2
V gene: TRBV2
CDR3 protein: ASSDRDRGRSNYGYT

J gene: TRBJ2-3
V gene: TRBV20-1
CDR3 protein: SAREGIRTDTQY